Sequencing of this T cell receptor (beta chain) was carried out in a study of T cells expressing NK-cell markers (dated by TCRdb to 2019 to 2021). Some background on the complete study: In sorted CD3+CD56+NKG2C+, CD3+CD56+NKG2C- and CD3+CD56-NKG2C+ T-cell subsets from several donors, TCR beta-chain repertoires were profiled. Most of the eight sequenced donors were HCMV-seropositive and one was HCMV-seronegative. All eight donors whose samples were sequenced were randomly selected healthy volunteers, three of them men and five women. Sequencing of the libraries produced 2 x 150 bp reads on Illumina HiSeq 2000/2500, MiSeq or NextSeq. Study-wide findings and limitations: Whether the expanded NKG2C-expressing T cell clones were specific for HCMV antigens remained unclear. For six donors, the dominant CD3+CD56+NKG2C+ clonotypes were among the top 10 CD8+ clonotypes and accounted for roughly 1.0-8% of CD8+ T cells. Those dominant clonotypes were again the most abundant among CD3+CD56-NKG2C+ cells in a few donors, at roughly 25-60.1%.

The reads were generated on an Illumina HiSeq 2000. TCR beta cDNA libraries were made by 5'RACE template switching that added a universal primer site and unique molecular identifiers. cDNA synthesis was primed from the TCR beta constant segment, followed by two successive PCR amplification steps. The published analysis was carried out like this. Reads were demultiplexed and grouped by UMI with MIGEC, and clonotypes were assembled and quantified with MiTCR. To exclude erroneous sequences, any TCR cDNA sequence not supported by at least two reads was discarded. Downstream repertoire analysis used the tcR package, and clonotypes were matched across fractions by CDR3 nucleotide sequence plus V segment. VDJmatch was used to annotate antigen specificity against VDJdb, with one amino acid substitution in CDR3 permitted. After the reads were reprocessed by TCRdb, one entry was made per CDR3 protein sequence, with no DNA. None of the V and J calls come from the authors' own analysis; TCRdb made them. This specimen's table enumerates 550,000 or so distinct CDR3 sequences. Jointly, the top ten make up around 3.3% of the sample.

Including cysteine and phenylalanine, the CDR3 has 15 amino acids. No DNA accompanies this entry. CDR1 and CDR2 (SGHRS, YFSETQ) derive from the germline V gene. Concerning this clonotype: The antigen it recognizes is unknown.

A commercial ELISA kit detecting HCMV-specific IgG in serum was used to determine HCMV serostatus. Ficoll density gradient centrifugation was used to isolate peripheral blood mononuclear cells from blood. What was sequenced was blood T cells: a sorted CD56 or NKG2C T cell subset, CD4+ or CD8+ T cells, or bulk PBMC T cells (not recorded which). This sequence originates from a man aged 18 to 30 in good health. Donor details come from another sample of the same person, matched by shared clones. The V and J segments used are TRBV5-1 and TRBJ2-7; TCRdb selects TRBD1, and the lack of DNA leaves this call unchecked. The CDR3 here reads CASSSPDRGLYEQYF.